These 17 T cell receptor beta chains came from one sample sequenced in a study of blood T cell repertoires in COVID-19 (dated by TCRdb to 2018 to 2020). To prepare the library, the immunoSEQ multiplex PCR assay was applied. The table comes from immuneACCESS by way of TCRdb, which keeps in-frame sequences with V and J called. Part of the clones is missing from these tables; in studies checked, under half for an unresolved V gene and the rest for unknown reasons. Across this sample there are under 55,000 clones, with roughly nine tenths seen only once. The top ten clones comprise over 4.5% of the sample. Sequenced: peripheral blood. These receptors originate from a man between 40 and 49 years old with active COVID-19.

This clone is a singleton in its sample. The chain recombines TRBV25-1 with TRBJ1-2; the match to TRBD1 covers 7 bases. This CDR3 contains 14 residues. Germline V gives CDR1 MGHDK, CDR2 SYGVNS. The junction had 8 bases not matched to a gene; V was cut back by 3 bases and J by 7 bases. DNA for the CDR3: TGTGCCAGCAGTGATACCGACAGGGAGGCTGGCTACACCTTC. Protein product: CASSDTDREAGYTF.

The CDR3 protein is CASSVVGNTGELFF. The CDR3 DNA follows: TGTGCCAGCAGCGTAGTCGGGAACACCGGGGAGCTGTTTTTT. The chain couples TRBV9 to TRBJ2-2; D ambiguous. There are 14 residues in the CDR3. Germline V lookup: CDR1 SGDLS, CDR2 YYNGEE. V was clipped by 0 bases and J by 1 base, with 4 bases between them.

The chain links TRBV3-1 (or the pseudogene TRBV3-2) to TRBJ2-2; 8 nucleotides match TRBD2. This CDR3 has 16 residues. Germline V CDR1 and CDR2: LGHDT, YNNKEL (reference sequence). With 1 base clipped from V and 8 bases from J, the junction kept 9 bases outside the gene matches. The CDR3 DNA sequence: TGTGCCAGCAGCCAAGCGACTAGCGACCACCAAGGGGAGCTGTTTTTT. This encodes CASSQATSDHQGELFF.

The chain combines TRBV9 with TRBJ2-5; D possibly corresponds to TRBD2 (6 bases). CDR1 is SGDLS, CDR2 YYNGEE, per germline. CDR3 size: 15 residues. The V end was cut by 0 bases, the J end by 5 bases, with 14 bases between. CDR3 loop: CASSVGGSGGETQYF. In nucleotides, the CDR3 is TGTGCCAGCAGCGTAGGAGGGAGTGGAGGGGAGACCCAGTACTTC.

This chain links TRBV4-1 with TRBJ1-6; TRBD1 is a possible D gene (5 bases). Per germline, CDR1 MGHRA and CDR2 YSYEKL. Trimming shortened V by 0 bases and J by 8 bases, and 14 bases separated the two germline ends. CDR3 length: 16 residues. The CDR3, as DNA: TGCGCCAGCAGCCAAGAAGGGGTAGGGGCAGATTCACCCCTCCACTTT. This sequence encodes CASSQEGVGADSPLHF.

The chain links TRBV3-1 (or the pseudogene TRBV3-2) to TRBJ1-1; 8 bases map to TRBD1. Trimming at V came to 1 base and at J to 0 bases, leaving 7 bases not matched to a gene. Germline V CDR1 and CDR2: LGHDT, YNNKEL (reference sequence). The CDR3 contains 17 residues. The DNA for the CDR3 is TGTGCCAGCAGCCAAGGGACAGGGCCTCCTCTGAACACTGAAGCTTTCTTT. It codes for CASSQGTGPPLNTEAFF.

The chain employs TRBV5-1 and TRBJ2-5, with 8 positions matching TRBD1. Trimming took 2 bases from V and 0 from J; bases not matched to a gene: 0. The CDR3 contains 14 residues. Germline V CDR1 and CDR2: SGHRS, YFSETQ. In DNA form, the CDR3 reads TGCGCCAGCAGCTTACAGGGGGACCAAGAGACCCAGTACTTC. This encodes CASSLQGDQETQYF.

The sample holds a few counts of this clone. The chain carries TRBV3-1 (or the pseudogene TRBV3-2) and TRBJ2-3; TRBD2 agrees at 7 bases. The CDR3 is made up of 14 amino acids. Germline lookup yields CDR1 LGHDT and CDR2 YNNKEL (reference sequence). V was clipped by 11 bases and J by 5 bases; unmatched bases: 13. The CDR3 protein is CAATPGGVKDTQYF. As DNA, the CDR3 is TGTGCCGCTACCCCTGGGGGGGTTAAAGATACGCAGTATTTT.

This clone has only a few counts. This chain joins TRBV14 and TRBJ2-6, with 9 bases aligning to TRBD1. V lost 2 bases to trimming and J lost 2 bases; unmatched junction nucleotides: 10. The CDR3 loop spans 19 amino acids. Germline CDR1 and CDR2: SGHDN and FVKESK. CDR3 DNA: TGTGCCAGCAGCCAATGGCCGGGACAGGGAAGGACTGGGGCCAACGTCCTGACTTTC. Translated: CASSQWPGQGRTGANVLTF.

The chain recombines TRBV28 with TRBJ1-3; D unresolved. Trimming took off 3 bases at V and 0 bases at J, with 9 bases between the two ends. The CDR3 spans 15 residues. Germline CDR1 is MDHEN and CDR2 is SYDVKM. The CDR3 protein is CASSFSIGSGNTIYF. CDR3 bases: TGTGCCAGCAGTTTTTCTATTGGCTCTGGAAACACCATATATTTT.

This chain uses TRBV19 with TRBJ2-6, with 8 bases matching TRBD1. The length of the CDR3 is 14 residues. Germline assignment: CDR1 LNHDA and CDR2 SQIVND (reference sequence). V trimming: 7 bases; J trimming: 4 bases; junction bases outside the gene matches: 3. For the CDR3, the DNA is TGTGCCAGTATGGACAGGGTCGGGGCCAACGTCCTGACTTTC. This sequence encodes CASMDRVGANVLTF.

This chain joins TRBV15 and TRBJ1-2; D uncertain. This CDR3 contains 15 residues. From germline, CDR1 is LNHNV and CDR2 YYDKDF (reference sequence). Trimming took 0 bases from V and 0 from J, leaving 8 bases between them. The chain's CDR3 is CATSRDVAANYGYTF. The DNA of the CDR3 is TGTGCCACCAGCAGAGATGTTGCAGCTAACTATGGCTACACCTTC.

The V gene is TRBV29-1, the J gene TRBJ2-5; tentative D call: TRBD1 (6 bases). V was shortened by 4 bases and J by 2 bases, with 20 bases between the two germline ends. This CDR3 spans 16 amino acids. Germline V gives CDR1 SQVTM, CDR2 ANQGSEA. The CDR3 loop reads CSVAGQYRDLQETQYF. In DNA, the CDR3 is TGCAGCGTTGCCGGACAGTATCGGGACCTTCAAGAGACCCAGTACTTC. The entire variable domain, with the rest obtained from reference TRBV29-1 and TRBJ2-5, is as follows: SAVISQKPSRDICQRGTSLTIQCQVDSQVTMMFWYRQQPGQSLTLIATANQGSEATYESGFVIDKFPISRPNLTFSTLTVSNMSPEDSSIYLCSVAGQYRDLQETQYFGPGTRLLVL.

The V call is TRBV12-3 or TRBV12-4, the J call TRBJ1-5; D unresolved. This CDR3 comprises 12 residues. V was trimmed by 6 bases and J by 5 bases, leaving 8 bases between them. CDR3 loop: CASSLSDQPQHF. The CDR3 region has the DNA TGTGCCAGCAGCCTTTCAGATCAGCCCCAGCATTTT.

The chain employs TRBV24-1 and TRBJ2-5; D is possibly TRBD1 (5 bases). CDR3 length: 15 amino acids. Trimming pared 0 bases from V and 0 bases from J, leaving 7 bases between. The V gene's germline CDR1 is KGHDR and CDR2 SFDVKD. The CDR3, as DNA: TGTGCCACCAGTGATTTGAAGGGGAACCAAGAGACCCAGTACTTC. It codes for CATSDLKGNQETQYF.

For the CDR3, the DNA is TGTGCCAGCAGCCAGGGGGCGCAACAAGAGACCCAGTACTTC. This translates into CASSQGAQQETQYF. The genes are TRBV3-1 (or the pseudogene TRBV3-2) and TRBJ2-5, with D maybe TRBD1 (6 bases). Germline V gene sequence: CDR1 LGHDT, CDR2 YNNKEL (reference sequence). The CDR3 covers 14 residues. V dropped 3 bases and J dropped 2 bases, with 10 bases sitting between them.

CDR3 nucleotides: TGTGCCAGCAGCGTAGGGGACTTTCTAAATGAGCAGTTCTTC. Translating it yields CASSVGDFLNEQFF. This chain joins TRBV9 and TRBJ2-1; TRBD2 might be the D (6 bases). The CDR3 totals 14 residues. Germline V CDR1 and CDR2: SGDLS, YYNGEE. Trimming left V 0 bases short and J 7 bases short, with 11 bases between.